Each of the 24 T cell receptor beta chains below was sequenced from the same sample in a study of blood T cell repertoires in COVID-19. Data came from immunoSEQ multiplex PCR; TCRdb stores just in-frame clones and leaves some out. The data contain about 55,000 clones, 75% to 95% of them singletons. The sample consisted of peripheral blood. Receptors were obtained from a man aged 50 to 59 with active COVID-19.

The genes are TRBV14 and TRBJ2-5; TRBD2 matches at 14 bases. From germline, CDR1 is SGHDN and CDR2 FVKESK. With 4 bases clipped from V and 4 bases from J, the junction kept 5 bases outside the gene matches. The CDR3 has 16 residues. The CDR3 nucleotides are TGTGCCAGCAGCCCCCGACTAGCGGGAGGGGGAGAGACCCAGTACTTC. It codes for CASSPRLAGGGETQYF.

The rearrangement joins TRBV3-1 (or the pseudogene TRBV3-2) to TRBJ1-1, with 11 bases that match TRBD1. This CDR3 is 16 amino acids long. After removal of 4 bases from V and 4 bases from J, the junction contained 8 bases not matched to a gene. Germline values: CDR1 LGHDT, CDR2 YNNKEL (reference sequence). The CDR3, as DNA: TGTGCCAGCAGCCCGTTGGACAGGGGGCGTGGCACTGAAGCTTTCTTT. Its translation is CASSPLDRGRGTEAFF.

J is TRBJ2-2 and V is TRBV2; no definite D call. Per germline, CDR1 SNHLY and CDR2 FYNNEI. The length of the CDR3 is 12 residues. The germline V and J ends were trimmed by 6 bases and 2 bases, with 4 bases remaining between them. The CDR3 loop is CASRRNTGELFF. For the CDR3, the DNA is TGTGCCAGCAGGAGAAACACCGGGGAGCTGTTTTTT. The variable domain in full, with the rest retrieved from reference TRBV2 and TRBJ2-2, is EPEVTQTPSHQVTQMGQEVILRCVPISNHLYFYWYRQILGQKVEFLVSFYNNEISEKSEIFDDQFSVERPDGSNFTLKIRSTKLEDSAMYFCASRRNTGELFFGEGSRLTVL.

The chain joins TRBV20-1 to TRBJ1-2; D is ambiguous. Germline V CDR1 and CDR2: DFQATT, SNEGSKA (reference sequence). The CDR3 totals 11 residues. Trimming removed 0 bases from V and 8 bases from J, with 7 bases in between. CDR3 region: CSARDPPGYTF. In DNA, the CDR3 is TGCAGTGCTAGAGATCCTCCGGGCTACACCTTC.

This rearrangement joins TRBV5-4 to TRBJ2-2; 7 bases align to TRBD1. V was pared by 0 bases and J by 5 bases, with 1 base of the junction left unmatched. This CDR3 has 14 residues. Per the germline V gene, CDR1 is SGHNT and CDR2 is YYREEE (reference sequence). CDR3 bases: TGTGCCAGCAGCTTGGTGGGACAGACCGGGGAGCTGTTTTTT. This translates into CASSLVGQTGELFF.

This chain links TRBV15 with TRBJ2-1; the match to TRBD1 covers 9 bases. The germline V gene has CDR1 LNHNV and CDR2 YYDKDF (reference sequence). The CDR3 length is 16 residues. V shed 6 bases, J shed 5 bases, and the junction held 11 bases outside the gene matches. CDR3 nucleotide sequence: TGTGCCACCAGTAGTTTCAGACAGGGGGGCAACAATGAGCAGTTCTTC. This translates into CATSSFRQGGNNEQFF.

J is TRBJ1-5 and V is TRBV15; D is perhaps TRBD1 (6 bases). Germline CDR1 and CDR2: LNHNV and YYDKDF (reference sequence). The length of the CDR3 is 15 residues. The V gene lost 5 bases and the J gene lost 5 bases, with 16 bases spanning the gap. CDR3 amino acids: CATSLGGGPDQPQHF. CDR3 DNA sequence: TGTGCCACCAGCCTCGGGGGGGGGCCCGATCAGCCCCAGCATTTT.

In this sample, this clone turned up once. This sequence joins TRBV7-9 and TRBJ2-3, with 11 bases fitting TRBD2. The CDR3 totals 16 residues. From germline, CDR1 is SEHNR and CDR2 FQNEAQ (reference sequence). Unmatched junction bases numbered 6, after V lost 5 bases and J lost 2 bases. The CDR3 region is CASSPTLAGDTDTQYF. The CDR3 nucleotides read TGTGCCAGCAGCCCAACACTAGCGGGGGACACAGATACGCAGTATTTT.

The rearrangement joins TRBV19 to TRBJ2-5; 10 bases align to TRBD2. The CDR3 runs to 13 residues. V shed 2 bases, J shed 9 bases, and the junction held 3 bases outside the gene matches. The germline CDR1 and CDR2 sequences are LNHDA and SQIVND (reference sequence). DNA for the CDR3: TGTGCCAGTAGTATAAACGGGACTAGCGCCCAGTACTTC. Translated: CASSINGTSAQYF.

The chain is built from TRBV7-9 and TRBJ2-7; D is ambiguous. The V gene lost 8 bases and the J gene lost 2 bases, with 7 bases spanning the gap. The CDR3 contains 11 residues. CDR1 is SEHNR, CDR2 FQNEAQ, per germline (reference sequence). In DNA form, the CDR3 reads TGTGCCAGCTCTCGGGCCTACGAGCAGTACTTC. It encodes CASSRAYEQYF.

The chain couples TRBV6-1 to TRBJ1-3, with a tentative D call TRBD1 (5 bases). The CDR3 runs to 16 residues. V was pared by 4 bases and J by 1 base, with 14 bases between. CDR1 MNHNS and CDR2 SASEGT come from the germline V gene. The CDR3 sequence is CASSAGGELSGNTIYF. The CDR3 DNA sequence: TGTGCCAGCAGTGCGGGAGGGGAACTTTCTGGAAACACCATATATTTT.

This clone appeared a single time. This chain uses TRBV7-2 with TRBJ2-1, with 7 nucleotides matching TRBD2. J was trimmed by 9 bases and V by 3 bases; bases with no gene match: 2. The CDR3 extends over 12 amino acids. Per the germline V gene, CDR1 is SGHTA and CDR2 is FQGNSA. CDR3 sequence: CASSFGLGEQFF. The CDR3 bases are TGTGCCAGCAGCTTTGGACTAGGTGAGCAGTTCTTC.

The CDR3: CAWRREGSSYEQYF. CDR3 bases: TGTGCCTGGAGGCGGGAAGGCTCCTCCTACGAGCAGTACTTC. The chain joins TRBV30 to TRBJ2-7, with a weak D call TRBD2 (6 bases). The CDR3 consists of 14 residues. The V and J ends lost 3 bases and 0 bases respectively, with 12 bases between them. Germline V gene data show CDR1 as GTSNPN and CDR2 as SVGIG (reference sequence).

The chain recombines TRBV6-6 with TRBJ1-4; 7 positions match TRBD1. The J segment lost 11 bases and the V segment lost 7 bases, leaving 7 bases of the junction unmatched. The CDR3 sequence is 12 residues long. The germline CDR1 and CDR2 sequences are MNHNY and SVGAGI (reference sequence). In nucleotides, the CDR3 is TGTGCCAGCACCAGAGCACAGGGGAAACTGTTTTTT. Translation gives CASTRAQGKLFF.

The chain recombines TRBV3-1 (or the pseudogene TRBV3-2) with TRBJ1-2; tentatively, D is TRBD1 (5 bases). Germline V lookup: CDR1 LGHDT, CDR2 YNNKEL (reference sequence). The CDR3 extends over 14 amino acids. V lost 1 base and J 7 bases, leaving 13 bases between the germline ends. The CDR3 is CASSQARSGGGYTF. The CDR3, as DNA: TGTGCCAGCAGCCAAGCCCGGTCGGGGGGTGGCTACACCTTC.

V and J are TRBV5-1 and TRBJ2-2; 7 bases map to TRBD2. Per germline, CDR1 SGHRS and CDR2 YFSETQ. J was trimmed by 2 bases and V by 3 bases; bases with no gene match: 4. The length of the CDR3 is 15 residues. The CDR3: CASSSSGTNTGELFF. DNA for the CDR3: TGCGCCAGCAGCTCCAGCGGGACCAACACCGGGGAGCTGTTTTTT. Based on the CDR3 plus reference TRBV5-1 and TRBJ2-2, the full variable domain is KAGVTQTPRYLIKTRGQQVTLSCSPISGHRSVSWYQQTPGQGLQFLFEYFSETQRNKGNFPGRFSGRQFSNSRSEMNVSTLELGDSALYLCASSSSGTNTGELFFGEGSRLTVL.

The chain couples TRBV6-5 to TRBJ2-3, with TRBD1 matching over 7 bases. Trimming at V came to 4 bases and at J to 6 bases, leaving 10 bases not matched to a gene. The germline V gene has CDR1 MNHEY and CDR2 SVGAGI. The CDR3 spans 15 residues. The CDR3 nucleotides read TGTGCCAGCAGTTCCGGGACAGCCGGCTTCGATACGCAGTATTTT. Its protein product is CASSSGTAGFDTQYF.

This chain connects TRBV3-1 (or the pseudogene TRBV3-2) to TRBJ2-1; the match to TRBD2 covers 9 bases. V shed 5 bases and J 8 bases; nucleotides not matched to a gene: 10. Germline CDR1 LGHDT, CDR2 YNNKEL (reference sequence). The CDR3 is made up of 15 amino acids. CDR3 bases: TGTGCCAGCAGCAAAGGACTAGCGTTCAAGGATGAGCAGTTCTTC. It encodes CASSKGLAFKDEQFF.

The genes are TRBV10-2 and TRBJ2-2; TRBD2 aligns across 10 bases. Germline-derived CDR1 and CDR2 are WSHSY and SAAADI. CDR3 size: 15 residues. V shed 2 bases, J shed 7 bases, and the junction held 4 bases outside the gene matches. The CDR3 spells CASSELAGVGGELFF. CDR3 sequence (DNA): TGCGCCAGCAGTGAGCTAGCGGGGGTGGGCGGGGAGCTGTTTTTT.

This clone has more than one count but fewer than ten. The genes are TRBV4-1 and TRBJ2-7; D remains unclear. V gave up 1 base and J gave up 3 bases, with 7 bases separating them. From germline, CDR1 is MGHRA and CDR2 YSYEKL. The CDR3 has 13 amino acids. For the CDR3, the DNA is TGCGCCAGCAGCCAAGCGGTTGACTACGAGCAGTACTTC. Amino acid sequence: CASSQAVDYEQYF.

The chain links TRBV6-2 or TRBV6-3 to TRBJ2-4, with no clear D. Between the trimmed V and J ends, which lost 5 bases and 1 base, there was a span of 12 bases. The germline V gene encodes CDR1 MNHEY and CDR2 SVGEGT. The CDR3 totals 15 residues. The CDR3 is CASSLGSLAKNIQYF. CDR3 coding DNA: TGTGCCAGCAGTCTCGGGTCGTTGGCCAAAAACATTCAGTACTTC.

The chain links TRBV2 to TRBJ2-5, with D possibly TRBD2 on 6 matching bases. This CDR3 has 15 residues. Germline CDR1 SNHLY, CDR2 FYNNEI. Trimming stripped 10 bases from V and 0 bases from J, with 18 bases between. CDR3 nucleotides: TGTGCCACCCGGGGTAGCGGAACGTACCAAGAGACCCAGTACTTC. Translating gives CATRGSGTYQETQYF.

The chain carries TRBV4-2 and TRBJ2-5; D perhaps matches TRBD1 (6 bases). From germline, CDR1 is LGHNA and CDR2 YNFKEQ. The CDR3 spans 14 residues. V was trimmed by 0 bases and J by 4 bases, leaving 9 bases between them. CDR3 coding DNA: TGTGCCAGCAGCCAAGAGGTCAGGGGAGAGACCCAGTACTTC. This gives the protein CASSQEVRGETQYF.

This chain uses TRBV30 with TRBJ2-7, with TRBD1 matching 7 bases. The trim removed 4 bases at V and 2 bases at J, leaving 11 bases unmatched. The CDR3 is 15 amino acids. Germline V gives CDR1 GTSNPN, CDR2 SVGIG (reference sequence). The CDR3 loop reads CAWTSDRVITYEQYF. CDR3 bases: TGTGCCTGGACCTCCGACAGGGTAATTACCTACGAGCAGTACTTC.